Below, 15 T cell receptor beta chains from the same sample are listed, as sequenced in a study of human T cells and chemical hapten exposure. TCRdb analysed the RACE reads with MiXCR anew, one entry per CDR3 protein. The profile covers about 120,000 distinct CDR3 sequences, with about 11% appearing a single time and 2.4% taken by the ten largest. Time point of the sample: patch test 3, about 24 weeks after DPC sensitization. The treatment is: therapeutic diphenylcyclopropenone sensitization with weekly scalp DPC. Source: whole blood, taken in connection with sensitization to the hapten diphenylcyclopropenone (DPC). Receptors were obtained from a woman between 45 and 60 years old with alopecia areata. Some clones in this sample may be carry-over from other donors' samples.

This clonotype appeared a few times. The chain employs TRBV18 and TRBJ1-1; 7 positions agree with TRBD1. The CDR3 runs 13 residues. Germline CDR1 and CDR2: KGHSH and LQKENI. J was trimmed by 6 bases and V by 10 bases; bases with no gene match: 11. CDR3 DNA sequence: TGTGCCACCTCCACCAAACAGGGGTCTGAAGCTTTCTTT. Translated, it gives CATSTKQGSEAFF.

This clonotype has only a few counts. J is TRBJ1-1 and V is TRBV10-3; 8 nucleotides match TRBD1. Germline CDR1 reads ENHRY; CDR2 reads SYGVKD. J was trimmed by 2 bases and V by 6 bases; bases with no gene match: 5. The CDR3 length is 14 residues. Here the CDR3 DNA reads TGTGCCATCAGAGCGGACAGGGCCAACACTGAAGCTTTCTTT. It yields the protein CAIRADRANTEAFF.

This clonotype was counted many times. One junction end does not reproduce the germline sequence, and a read error may be involved. CDR3 loop: CASSLAGLETQYF. The CDR3, as DNA: TGTGCCAGCAGCTTAGCGGGGTTGGAGACCCAGTACTTC. The chain recombines TRBV12-3 or TRBV12-4 with TRBJ2-5, with 8 bases aligning to TRBD2. CDR3 length: 13 residues.

A few counts support this clonotype. This chain connects TRBV28 to TRBJ1-4; D uncertain. This CDR3 comprises 13 residues. Germline assignment: CDR1 MDHEN and CDR2 SYDVKM. With 11 bases removed from V and 5 bases from J, the gap between germline ends came to 15 bases. The CDR3, as DNA: TGTGCCGTCCCCGGTAAAGGGAATGAAAAACTGTTTTTT. Its protein product is CAVPGKGNEKLFF.

This clonotype was seen a handful of times. The chain couples TRBV6-5 to TRBJ1-5; D not resolved. The CDR3 contains 15 residues. CDR1 is MNHEY, CDR2 SVGAGI, per germline. Trimming left V 0 bases short and J 7 bases short, with 13 bases between. The CDR3 bases are TGTGCCAGCAGTTACTCGATAACCGGCGGGCAGCCCCAGCATTTT. Its translation is CASSYSITGGQPQHF.

The chain recombines TRBV12-5 with TRBJ1-2; D possibly corresponds to TRBD1 (6 bases). This CDR3 is 14 amino acids long. Between the trimmed V and J ends, which lost 5 bases and 5 bases, there was a span of 15 bases. In germline, CDR1 is LGHNT, CDR2 FRNRAP. The CDR3: CASGPPGARYGYTF. CDR3 DNA: TGTGCTAGTGGTCCCCCGGGGGCTCGGTATGGCTACACCTTC.

The gene calls are TRBV29-1 and TRBJ1-5; 7 nucleotides agree with TRBD1. CDR1 is SQVTM, CDR2 ANQGSEA, per germline. This CDR3 is built from 14 residues. Losses at the gene ends were 5 bases for V and 5 bases for J; bases not matched to a gene: 9. This CDR3 reads CSVWSGQDYQPQHF. DNA of the CDR3: TGCAGCGTTTGGAGTGGACAGGACTATCAGCCCCAGCATTTT.

The sample holds many counts of this clonotype. The chain is built from TRBV6-5 and TRBJ2-3; 8 positions match TRBD2. V gave up 1 base and J gave up 0 bases; unmatched junction bases: 3. Germline CDR1 reads MNHEY; CDR2 reads SVGAGI. CDR3 length: 16 residues. CDR3 nucleotide sequence: TGTGCCAGCAGTTACTTGGCTAGCGGGAGCACAGATACGCAGTATTTT. It yields the protein CASSYLASGSTDTQYF.

V gene TRBV6-2 or TRBV6-3 combines with J gene TRBJ2-3; TRBD2 matches at 11 bases. The length of the CDR3 is 17 residues. The V segment lost 6 bases and the J segment 1 base; nucleotides outside the gene matches: 9. In germline, CDR1 is MNHEY, CDR2 SVGEGT. The CDR3 loop is CASRRPGTSGRTDTQYF. CDR3 sequence (DNA): TGTGCCAGCAGAAGACCGGGGACTAGCGGACGCACAGATACGCAGTATTTT.

Details on this clonotype: A clone one base away is much larger, so this may be a read error. The genes are TRBV9 and TRBJ2-6, with D tentatively TRBD1 or TRBD2 (5 bases each). The germline gives CDR1 SGDLS, CDR2 YYNGEE. The CDR3 runs 16 residues. The CDR3 reads CDSLGTVDSGANVLTF. Written as DNA, the CDR3 is TGTGACAGCTTGGGGACGGTGGACTCTGGGGCCAACGTCCTGACTTTC.

In this sample, this clonotype turned up many times. V and J are TRBV4-3 and TRBJ2-2; possibly TRBD1 for D (5 bases). Trimming stripped 1 base from V and 1 base from J, with 10 bases between. The CDR3 extends over 16 amino acids. Germline loops: CDR1 LGHNA, CDR2 YSLEER. The CDR3, as DNA: TGCGCCAGCAGCCAAGTTGGGGCTCTGAACACCGGGGAGCTGTTTTTT. This codes for CASSQVGALNTGELFF.

The rearrangement links TRBV12-3 or TRBV12-4 to TRBJ2-2; the match to TRBD2 covers 10 bases. The CDR3 sequence is 15 residues long. The J segment lost 7 bases and the V segment lost 5 bases, leaving 7 bases of the junction unmatched. The CDR3 region is CASSNSGRLVGELFF. CDR3 bases: TGTGCCAGCAGTAATAGCGGGAGGTTGGTCGGGGAGCTGTTTTTT.

Ten or more counts support this clonotype. CDR3 sequence reads: CASSLGGYNEQFF. As DNA, the CDR3 is TGTGCCAGCAGCTTGGGCGGATACAATGAGCAGTTCTTC. V and J are TRBV5-6 and TRBJ2-1; D ambiguous. Germline V CDR1 and CDR2: SGHDT, YYEEEE. This CDR3 is built from 13 residues. V was pared by 0 bases and J by 4 bases, with 5 bases between.

Ten or more counts support this clonotype. The chain combines TRBV12-3 or TRBV12-4 with TRBJ2-4; D perhaps matches TRBD2 (6 bases). CDR3 length: 15 residues. The V end was cut by 7 bases, the J end by 5 bases, with 18 bases between. The CDR3 protein is CASTLGSGGENIQYF. DNA of the CDR3: TGTGCCAGCACCTTAGGTAGCGGAGGCGAAAACATTCAGTACTTC.

The chain combines TRBV5-1 with TRBJ2-5; 7 bases agree with TRBD1. In germline, CDR1 is SGHRS, CDR2 YFSETQ. The junction had 7 bases not matched to a gene; V was cut back by 3 bases and J by 5 bases. The CDR3 spans 14 residues. CDR3 loop: CASSSRGQGETQYF. In DNA form, the CDR3 reads TGCGCCAGCAGCTCTAGGGGGCAGGGTGAGACCCAGTACTTC. Together with reference TRBV5-1 and TRBJ2-5, the CDR3 gives the full variable domain: KAGVTQTPRYLIKTRGQQVTLSCSPISGHRSVSWYQQTPGQGLQFLFEYFSETQRNKGNFPGRFSGRQFSNSRSEMNVSTLELGDSALYLCASSSRGQGETQYFGPGTRLLVL.